This entry lists 17 T cell receptor beta chains sequenced from one sample in a study of CD8 T cells in ankylosing spondylitis. TCRdb ran MiXCR on the 5' RACE reads and lists one entry per CDR3 protein. The table shows 220,000 or so distinct CDR3 sequences, with 15% to 20% occurring only once. These receptors lack a known antigen. Study observations and caveats: Eight or nine highly homologous variants formed a TCR beta motif that appeared characteristic of ankylosing spondylitis blood.

The specimen was blood, either unsorted or a sorted T cell fraction (not recorded which). The receptor source for this set is a male donor with ankylosing spondylitis.

This clonotype occurred a few times. The chain has TRBV7-9 and TRBJ1-6; 10 bases are a match to TRBD1. V shed 5 bases and J 11 bases; nucleotides not matched to a gene: 9. This CDR3 comprises 15 residues. Per germline, CDR1 SEHNR and CDR2 FQNEAQ (reference sequence). DNA of the CDR3: TGTGCCAGCAGCAACCGGGACAGGGGCGGCGCACCCCTCCACTTT. Amino acid sequence: CASSNRDRGGAPLHF.

This chain connects TRBV28 to TRBJ2-5; 7 bases fit TRBD1. The germline V gene has CDR1 MDHEN and CDR2 SYDVKM. Losses at the gene ends were 8 bases for V and 4 bases for J; bases not matched to a gene: 10. The CDR3 is made up of 14 amino acids. The CDR3 coding sequence is TGTGCCAGCCTAAAGACAGGGAGTCGAGAGACCCAGTACTTC. Protein sequence: CASLKTGSRETQYF.

The rearrangement uses TRBV9 and TRBJ2-3; D possibly corresponds to TRBD2 (6 bases). The V end lost 4 bases, the J end lost 2 bases, and 14 bases lay between the germline ends. Germline V gene lookup returns CDR1 SGDLS and CDR2 YYNGEE. The CDR3 totals 15 residues. For the CDR3, the DNA is TGTGCCAGCAGCAACTGGGGGGACCTCACAGATACGCAGTATTTT. This translates into CASSNWGDLTDTQYF.

Worth noting for this clonotype: The junction departs from the called germline gene at one end, perhaps through a read error. The chain combines TRBV12-3 or TRBV12-4 with TRBJ1-4, with a possible D match to TRBD1 (6 bases). This CDR3 comprises 14 residues. The CDR3 here is CASRPTGDNEKLFF. The CDR3 DNA reads as TGTGCCAGCAGGCCGACAGGAGATAATGAAAAACTGTTTTTC.

The chain uses TRBV6-1 and TRBJ2-2; D ambiguous. Trimming stripped 0 bases from V and 1 base from J, with 6 bases between. Germline-derived CDR1 and CDR2 are MNHNS and SASEGT. This CDR3 contains 15 residues. CDR3 bases: TGTGCCAGCAGTGAAGCGCTGGGGAACACCGGGGAGCTGTTTTTT. Translation: CASSEALGNTGELFF.

V usage is TRBV25-1 and J usage is TRBJ2-1; D is ambiguous. The germline CDR1 and CDR2 sequences are MGHDK and SYGVNS. This CDR3 spans 13 amino acids. Trimming cost V 5 bases and J 8 bases, with 13 bases left between them. The CDR3 DNA follows: TGTGCCAGCAGTTCTCAGATTGTCCATGAGCAGTTCTTC. Translation: CASSSQIVHEQFF.

The gene calls are TRBV4-3 and TRBJ2-1; 8 nucleotides match TRBD2. Germline assignment: CDR1 LGHNA and CDR2 YSLEER. Losses at the gene ends were 0 bases for V and 4 bases for J; bases not matched to a gene: 5. The CDR3 totals 16 residues. CDR3 coding DNA: TGCGCCAGCAGCCAAGAAGTTAGCGGGACTTACAATGAGCAGTTCTTC. This encodes CASSQEVSGTYNEQFF.

The table lists this clonotype with a few counts. V usage is TRBV5-1 and J usage is TRBJ1-2; D is ambiguous. CDR3 length: 17 amino acids. V gave up 0 bases and J gave up 3 bases, with 18 bases separating them. In germline, CDR1 is SGHRS, CDR2 YFSETQ. CDR3 in DNA: TGCGCCAGCAGCTTGGCGGGGAATAGTTACCACGACTATGGCTACACCTTC. It codes for CASSLAGNSYHDYGYTF. Full variable domain (missing parts from reference TRBV5-1 and TRBJ1-2): KAGVTQTPRYLIKTRGQQVTLSCSPISGHRSVSWYQQTPGQGLQFLFEYFSETQRNKGNFPGRFSGRQFSNSRSEMNVSTLELGDSALYLCASSLAGNSYHDYGYTFGSGTRLTVV.

This clonotype showed up just a few times. This chain connects TRBV6-2 or TRBV6-3 to TRBJ1-1; D unclear. The CDR3 is made up of 14 amino acids. From germline, CDR1 is MNHEY and CDR2 SVGEGT. V lost 3 bases and J lost 6, with 14 bases in between. CDR3 coding DNA: TGTGCCAGCAGTTATATCTCGTTGGCGGCTGAAGCTTTCTTT. It encodes CASSYISLAAEAFF.

The rearrangement joins TRBV20-1 to TRBJ2-2, with D unclear. Germline V gene data show CDR1 as DFQATT and CDR2 as SNEGSKA (reference sequence). The CDR3 has 14 amino acids. Trimming pared 0 bases from V and 1 base from J, leaving 6 bases between. In nucleotides, the CDR3 is TGCAGTGCTAGAGACAAAAAGAACACCGGGGAGCTGTTTTTT. It specifies CSARDKKNTGELFF.

V gene TRBV15 combines with J gene TRBJ2-7; D unclear. V lost 0 bases and J 3 bases, leaving 18 bases between the germline ends. CDR3 size: 17 residues. Germline V lookup: CDR1 LNHNV, CDR2 YYDKDF (reference sequence). CDR3 coding DNA: TGTGCCACCAGCAGAGATATGGGGTCCCGCGGCCTCTACGAGCAGTACTTC. As protein: CATSRDMGSRGLYEQYF.

This clonotype was seen a handful of times. This chain uses TRBV30 with TRBJ2-1, with TRBD2 matching 7 bases. The length of the CDR3 is 14 residues. The junction had 7 bases not matched to a gene; V was cut back by 4 bases and J by 4 bases. Germline V gives CDR1 GTSNPN, CDR2 SVGIG (reference sequence). The CDR3 coding sequence is TGTGCCTGGACTCGAGGAGCGGGATACAATGAGCAGTTCTTC. Protein product: CAWTRGAGYNEQFF.

This chain connects TRBV30 to TRBJ2-2; 12 bases line up with TRBD2. V shed 6 bases and J 3 bases; nucleotides not matched to a gene: 17. This CDR3 region has 19 residues. The germline CDR1 and CDR2 sequences are GTSNPN and SVGIG (reference sequence). DNA of the CDR3: TGTGCCTGCAGTAGGTCTAGCGGGAGGGCCGCATTTGACACCGGGGAGCTGTTTTTT. Translated, it gives CACSRSSGRAAFDTGELFF.

This clonotype came up a few times. The chain has TRBV11-2 and TRBJ1-1; 8 bases map to TRBD1. Germline CDR1 reads SGHAT; CDR2 reads FQNNGV. This CDR3 comprises 16 residues. V was pared by 2 bases and J by 1 base, with 6 bases of the junction left unmatched. CDR3 region: CASSLWGGQENTEAFF. The CDR3 nucleotides are TGTGCCAGCAGCTTATGGGGGGGACAGGAGAACACTGAAGCTTTCTTT.

The chain carries TRBV3-1 and TRBJ2-5, with D tentatively TRBD1 (5 bases). V was shortened by 4 bases and J by 0 bases, with 9 bases between the two germline ends. Germline V lookup: CDR1 LGHDT, CDR2 YNNKEL (reference sequence). CDR3 size: 14 residues. CDR3 sequence (DNA): TGTGCCAGCAGCCTGGACAAGTACCAAGAGACCCAGTACTTC. Protein product: CASSLDKYQETQYF.

A few counts support this clonotype. The chain links TRBV4-1 to TRBJ1-2, with D unclear. The CDR3 consists of 13 residues. The V gene's germline CDR1 is MGHRA and CDR2 YSYEKL. Trimming cost V 3 bases and J 4 bases, with 9 bases left between them. The CDR3: CASSHGSSYGYTF. CDR3 in DNA: TGCGCCAGCAGCCACGGAAGTTCCTATGGCTACACCTTC.

V usage is TRBV15 and J usage is TRBJ2-2; possibly TRBD1 or TRBD2 for D (5 bases each). CDR1 and CDR2 from the germline V gene are LNHNV and YYDKDF (reference sequence). The CDR3 spans 16 residues. Deletions cut 5 bases from V and 1 base from J, with 14 bases between. CDR3 loop: CATSPQGEMNTGELFF. In nucleotides, the CDR3 is TGTGCCACCAGCCCCCAGGGAGAGATGAACACCGGGGAGCTGTTTTTT.